This paragraph covers one T cell receptor beta chain sequence. The antigen is unknown. The data derive from a study of CD8 T cells in ankylosing spondylitis. Study-wide points: Certain motif variants had earlier been reported in reactive arthritis synovial fluid and blood. Seven or eight highly homologous variants made up a TCR beta motif, and this motif appeared characteristic of ankylosing spondylitis blood.

The CDR3 is made up of 16 amino acids. Trimming left V 4 bases short and J 6 bases short, with 19 bases between. The V gene's germline CDR1 is SNHLY and CDR2 FYNNEI. As the method for making TCR beta libraries, quantitative 5'-RACE with molecular barcodes was used. TCRdb itself ran the 5' RACE reads through MiXCR, one entry per CDR3 protein. The sample lists 200,000 to 250,000 distinct CDR3 sequences, under 30% occurring once. The TCR comes from a male donor with ankylosing spondylitis or in good health (not recorded which). This chain connects TRBV2 to TRBJ2-1; D is perhaps TRBD2 (6 bases). The specimen was blood, either unsorted or a sorted T cell fraction (not recorded which). The CDR3 here is CASSVSGEPSRNEQFF. CDR3 in DNA: TGTGCCAGCAGTGTTTCGGGGGAACCTTCTCGCAATGAGCAGTTCTTC.